The clone carrying this TCR beta chain was observed a handful of times. The V segment lost 3 bases and the J segment 1 base; nucleotides outside the gene matches: 4. Germline assignment: CDR1 SEHNR and CDR2 FQNEAQ (reference sequence). The CDR3 consists of 15 residues. This record belongs to a study of T cells in Graves' hyperthyroidism and ophthalmopathy. Researchers took RNA transcripts and amplified the TCR beta CDR3 regions from them. First-round RT-PCR of the TCR CDR3 relied on the HTBI primer set. TCRdb reanalysed the multiplex PCR reads using MiXCR and keeps one entry per CDR3 protein. The top ten hold almost 35% of the sample, which has around 300,000 distinct CDR3 sequences, roughly 15% seen once.

The specimen sequenced was blood. This TCR came from a woman between 40 and 50 years old with Graves' ophthalmopathy. The V gene is TRBV7-9, the J gene TRBJ2-3; 7 nucleotides align to TRBD2. In DNA, the CDR3 is TGTGCCAGCAGCTTCTGGCGGGAGCGCACAGATACGCAGTATTTT. Protein product: CASSFWRERTDTQYF.